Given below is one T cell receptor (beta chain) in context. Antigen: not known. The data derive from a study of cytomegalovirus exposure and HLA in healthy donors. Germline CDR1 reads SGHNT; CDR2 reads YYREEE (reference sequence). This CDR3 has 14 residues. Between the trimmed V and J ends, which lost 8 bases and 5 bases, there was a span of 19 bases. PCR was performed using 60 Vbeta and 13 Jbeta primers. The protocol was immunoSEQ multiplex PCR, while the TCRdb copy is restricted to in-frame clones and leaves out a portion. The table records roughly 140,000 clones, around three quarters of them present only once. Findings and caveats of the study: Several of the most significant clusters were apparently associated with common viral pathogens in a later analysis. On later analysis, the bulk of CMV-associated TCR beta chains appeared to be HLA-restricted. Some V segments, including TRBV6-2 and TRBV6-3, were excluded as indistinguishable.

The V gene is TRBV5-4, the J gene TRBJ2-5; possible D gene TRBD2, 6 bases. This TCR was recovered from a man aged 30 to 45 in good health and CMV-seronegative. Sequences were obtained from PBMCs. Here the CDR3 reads CAREGGLGRETQYF. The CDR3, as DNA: TGTGCCAGGGAGGGCGGGCTCGGTCGGGAGACCCAGTACTTC. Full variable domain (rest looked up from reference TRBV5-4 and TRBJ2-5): ETGVTQSPTHLIKTRGQQVTLRCSSQSGHNTVSWYQQALGQGPQFIFQYYREEENGRGNFPPRFSGLQFPNYSSELNVNALELDDSALYLCAREGGLGRETQYFGPGTRLLVL.